This T cell receptor (beta chain) was identified during a study of spatial heterogeneity in lung cancer. Study-level background: Consistently, beta-chain sequences turned up in larger numbers than alpha-chain sequences did. Study-wide results and caveats: Among blood samples, ubiquitous expanded tumor TCRs appeared more at resection than at follow-up.

A remark on this clonotype: The antigen is unknown.

TCRdb fed the 5' RACE reads into MiXCR, producing one record per CDR3 protein. Counted here are approximately 25,000 distinct CDR3 sequences, approximately 7% occurring once; the ten biggest clones make up roughly an eighth. Time point of the sample: sample taken at primary tumor resection. Patients with untreated early-stage non-small cell lung cancer, numbering some 72, were the donors. The input material, whole RNA from tumor, nontumor lung or frozen PBMC, was sequenced unsorted. Trimming pared 7 bases from V and 3 bases from J, leaving 18 bases between. Germline assignment: CDR1 MDHEN and CDR2 SYDVKM. The CDR3 length is 15 residues.

Sequenced material: PBMCs, taken at surgery. The clonotype was recovered from a male donor with early-stage non-small cell lung cancer. The chain recombines TRBV28 with TRBJ1-1; D is perhaps TRBD1 (5 bases). The CDR3 reads CASTVGGARDTEAFF. CDR3 DNA: TGTGCCAGCACCGTAGGAGGGGCACGGGACACTGAAGCTTTCTTT.